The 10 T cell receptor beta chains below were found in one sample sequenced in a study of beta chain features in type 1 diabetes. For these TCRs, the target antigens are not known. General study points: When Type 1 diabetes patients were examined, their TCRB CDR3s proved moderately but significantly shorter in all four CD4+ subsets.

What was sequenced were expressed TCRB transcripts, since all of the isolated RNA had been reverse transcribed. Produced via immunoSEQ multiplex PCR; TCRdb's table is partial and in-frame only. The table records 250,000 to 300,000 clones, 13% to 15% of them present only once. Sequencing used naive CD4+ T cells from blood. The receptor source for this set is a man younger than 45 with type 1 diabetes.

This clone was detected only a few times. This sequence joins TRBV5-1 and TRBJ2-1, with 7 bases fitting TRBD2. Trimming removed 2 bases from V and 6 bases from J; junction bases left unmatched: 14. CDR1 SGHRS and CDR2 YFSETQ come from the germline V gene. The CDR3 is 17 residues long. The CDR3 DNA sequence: TGCGCCAGCAGCTTAGACCTCGCAGCGGGATTTAGCAATGAGCAGTTCTTC. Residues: CASSLDLAAGFSNEQFF.

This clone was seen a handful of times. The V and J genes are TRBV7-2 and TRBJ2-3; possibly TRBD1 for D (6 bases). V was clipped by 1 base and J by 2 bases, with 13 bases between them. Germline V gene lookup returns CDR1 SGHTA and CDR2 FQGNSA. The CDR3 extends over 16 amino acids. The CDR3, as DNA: TGTGCCAGCAGCTTAGAGCACAGGGTAAACACAGATACGCAGTATTTT. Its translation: CASSLEHRVNTDTQYF. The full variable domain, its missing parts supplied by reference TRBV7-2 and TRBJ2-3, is GAGVSQSPSNKVTEKGKDVELRCDPISGHTALYWYRQSLGQGLEFLIYFQGNSAPDKSGLPSDRFSAERTGGSVSTLTIQRTQQEDSAVYLCASSLEHRVNTDTQYFGPGTRLTVL.

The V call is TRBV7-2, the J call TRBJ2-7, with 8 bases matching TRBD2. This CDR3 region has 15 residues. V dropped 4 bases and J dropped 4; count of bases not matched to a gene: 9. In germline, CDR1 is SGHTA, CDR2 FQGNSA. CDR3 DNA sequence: TGTGCCAGCAGCTCCGGTAGCGGGATGCAATACGAGCAGTACTTC. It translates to CASSSGSGMQYEQYF. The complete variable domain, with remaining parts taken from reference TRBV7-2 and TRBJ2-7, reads GAGVSQSPSNKVTEKGKDVELRCDPISGHTALYWYRQSLGQGLEFLIYFQGNSAPDKSGLPSDRFSAERTGGSVSTLTIQRTQQEDSAVYLCASSSGSGMQYEQYFGPGTRLTVT.

In nucleotides, the CDR3 is TGTGCCTGGAGGTACCGGGACAGGGATGGCGAGCAGTACTTC. This gives the protein CAWRYRDRDGEQYF. The chain recombines TRBV30 with TRBJ2-7; 9 bases are a match to TRBD1. Germline V lookup: CDR1 GTSNPN, CDR2 SVGIG (reference sequence). This CDR3 spans 14 amino acids. The junction had 9 bases not matched to a gene; V was cut back by 3 bases and J by 6 bases.

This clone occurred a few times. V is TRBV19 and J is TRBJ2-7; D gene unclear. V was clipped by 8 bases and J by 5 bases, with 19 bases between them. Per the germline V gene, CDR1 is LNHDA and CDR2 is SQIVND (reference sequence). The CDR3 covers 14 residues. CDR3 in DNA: TGTGCCAGTGGCTCGAGGAACGGGTACCACGAGCAGTACTTC. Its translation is CASGSRNGYHEQYF. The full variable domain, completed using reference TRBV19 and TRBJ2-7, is DGGITQSPKYLFRKEGQNVTLSCEQNLNHDAMYWYRQDPGQGLRLIYYSQIVNDFQKGDIAEGYSVSREKKESFPLTVTSAQKNPTAFYLCASGSRNGYHEQYFGPGTRLTVT.

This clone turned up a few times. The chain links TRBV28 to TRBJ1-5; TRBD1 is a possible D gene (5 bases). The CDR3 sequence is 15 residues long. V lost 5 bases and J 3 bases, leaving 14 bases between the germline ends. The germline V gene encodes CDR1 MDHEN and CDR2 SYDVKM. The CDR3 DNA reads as TGTGCCAGCAGTGGAACGTCAGGGCCCAATCAGCCCCAGCATTTT. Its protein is CASSGTSGPNQPQHF.

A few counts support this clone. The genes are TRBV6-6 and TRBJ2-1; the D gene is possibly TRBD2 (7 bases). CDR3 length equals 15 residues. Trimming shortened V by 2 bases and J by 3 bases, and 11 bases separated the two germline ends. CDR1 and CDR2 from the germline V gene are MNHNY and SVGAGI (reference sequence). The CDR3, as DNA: TGTGCCAGCAGTTACCAGCGGGGACACTACAATGAGCAGTTCTTC. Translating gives CASSYQRGHYNEQFF.

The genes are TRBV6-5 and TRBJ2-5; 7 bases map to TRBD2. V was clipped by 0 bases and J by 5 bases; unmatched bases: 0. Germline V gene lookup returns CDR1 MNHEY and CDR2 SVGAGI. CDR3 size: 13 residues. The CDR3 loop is CASSYSGGETQYF. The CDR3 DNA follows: TGTGCCAGCAGTTACTCCGGGGGGGAGACCCAGTACTTC.

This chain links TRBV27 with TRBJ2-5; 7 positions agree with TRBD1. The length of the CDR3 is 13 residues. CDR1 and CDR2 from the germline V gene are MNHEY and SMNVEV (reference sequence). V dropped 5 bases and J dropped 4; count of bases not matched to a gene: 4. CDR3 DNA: TGTGCCAGCAGTACCCGACAGGGAGAGACCCAGTACTTC. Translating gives CASSTRQGETQYF.

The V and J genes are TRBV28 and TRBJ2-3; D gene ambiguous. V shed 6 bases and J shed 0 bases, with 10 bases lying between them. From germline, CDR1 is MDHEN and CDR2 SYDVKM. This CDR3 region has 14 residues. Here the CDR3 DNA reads TGTGCCAGCAGCCCCCCGACTAGCACAGATACGCAGTATTTT. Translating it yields CASSPPTSTDTQYF.